These 12 T cell receptor beta chains originate from one sample sequenced in a study of cytomegalovirus exposure and HLA in healthy donors. The protocol was immunoSEQ multiplex PCR, while the TCRdb copy is restricted to in-frame clones and leaves out a portion. The table lists 90,000 to 130,000 clones, about nine tenths of them singletons. Sequenced sample: PBMCs. The receptors come from a woman aged 18-30 years in good health and CMV-seronegative.

The V call is TRBV30, the J call TRBJ1-3, with 9 positions matching TRBD1. The CDR3 sequence is 14 residues long. With V trimmed by 5 bases and J by 3 bases, 5 bases remained unmatched. Germline V lookup: CDR1 GTSNPN, CDR2 SVGIG (reference sequence). CDR3 loop: CAWDDRGYGNTIYF. CDR3 bases: TGTGCCTGGGATGACAGGGGGTATGGAAACACCATATATTTT.

The rearrangement uses TRBV5-1 and TRBJ2-7; 8 bases are shared with TRBD2. The V segment lost 4 bases and the J segment 7 bases; nucleotides outside the gene matches: 7. CDR3 length: 13 amino acids. Germline CDR1 and CDR2: SGHRS and YFSETQ. The CDR3, as DNA: TGCGCCAGCAGCGTGGTGCCTAGCGGGGAGCAGTACTTC. Protein sequence: CASSVVPSGEQYF.

This clone appeared many times. This rearrangement joins TRBV11-2 to TRBJ2-7; 10 bases line up with TRBD1. Germline CDR1 reads SGHAT; CDR2 reads FQNNGV. This CDR3 has 14 residues. Germline trimming cut 5 bases from V and 7 bases from J; bases unmatched to any gene: 8. The chain's CDR3 is CASSAGTGVGEQYF. The CDR3, as DNA: TGTGCCAGCAGCGCCGGGACAGGGGTCGGTGAGCAGTACTTC.

J is TRBJ1-4 and V is TRBV9, with 8 bases that match TRBD1. J gave up 5 bases and V 0 bases, and 15 bases lay outside the gene matches. The CDR3 totals 19 residues. Germline values: CDR1 SGDLS, CDR2 YYNGEE. CDR3 loop: CASSVATPGRNRGNEKLFF. For the CDR3, the DNA is TGTGCCAGCAGCGTAGCTACGCCAGGTAGAAACAGGGGGAATGAAAAACTGTTTTTT. The full variable domain, completed using reference TRBV9 and TRBJ1-4, is DSGVTQTPKHLITATGQRVTLRCSPRSGDLSVYWYQQSLDQGLQFLIQYYNGEERAKGNILERFSAQQFPDLHSELNLSSLELGDSALYFCASSVATPGRNRGNEKLFFGSGTQLSVL.

The CDR3 coding sequence is TGTGCCACCCGTGAAAGCCGTAACACTGAAGCTTTCTTT. It codes for CATRESRNTEAFF. The chain employs TRBV19 and TRBJ1-1, with D unclear. CDR1 is LNHDA and CDR2 is SQIVND in the germline V gene (reference sequence). Trimming cost V 10 bases and J 2 bases, with 14 bases left between them. This CDR3 has 13 amino acids.

The genes are TRBV5-6 and TRBJ1-1; 10 nucleotides match TRBD1. There are 16 residues in the CDR3. The germline gives CDR1 SGHDT, CDR2 YYEEEE. The trim removed 4 bases at V and 1 base at J, leaving 7 bases unmatched. The DNA of the CDR3 is TGTGCCAGCAGCCTCAGTGGGACAGGGGAGAACACTGAAGCTTTCTTT. Translation: CASSLSGTGENTEAFF.

The genes are TRBV19 and TRBJ2-5, with D possibly being TRBD1 (6 bases). Germline CDR1 reads LNHDA; CDR2 reads SQIVND (reference sequence). Trimming removed 6 bases at V and 5 bases at J, with 13 bases between. The CDR3 totals 13 residues. The DNA for the CDR3 is TGTGCCAGTAGACAGGGTCGAGGGGAGACCCAGTACTTC. It specifies CASRQGRGETQYF.

The chain is built from TRBV5-1 and TRBJ2-2, with D possibly matching TRBD1 (6 bases). This CDR3 has 13 residues. Germline V gene lookup returns CDR1 SGHRS and CDR2 YFSETQ. Trimming left V 9 bases short and J 5 bases short, with 14 bases between. The CDR3 DNA sequence: TGCGCCACCAGACAGGACCCTACCGGGGAGCTGTTTTTT. Translating gives CATRQDPTGELFF.

The chain has TRBV28 and TRBJ1-2, with 11 bases lining up with TRBD1. CDR1 is MDHEN, CDR2 SYDVKM, per germline. The CDR3 is made up of 15 amino acids. The junction had 7 bases not matched to a gene; V was cut back by 5 bases and J by 5 bases. The CDR3 DNA sequence: TGTGCCAGCAGTCCAGGACAGGGGGCGTGGTATGGCTACACCTTC. Translation gives CASSPGQGAWYGYTF.

The DNA for the CDR3 is TGCGCCAGCAGCCAAGGACCCCGCCGGACAGGGGGGGTCTACGAGCAGTACTTC. The encoded protein is CASSQGPRRTGGVYEQYF. The chain links TRBV4-1 to TRBJ2-7, with TRBD1 identical over 10 bases. Trimming took 1 base from V and 3 from J; bases not matched to a gene: 12. The CDR3 runs 18 residues. Germline CDR1 reads MGHRA; CDR2 reads YSYEKL.

The J gene is TRBJ2-5, the V gene TRBV2, with 7 bases aligning to TRBD2. The CDR3 is made up of 13 amino acids. The V gene end was trimmed by 7 bases and the J gene end by 1 base; junction bases not matched to a gene: 3. Germline V gene lookup returns CDR1 SNHLY and CDR2 FYNNEI. CDR3 coding DNA: TGTGCCAGCACGGGAGGCGGCCAAGAGACCCAGTACTTC. As protein: CASTGGGQETQYF.

The chain couples TRBV9 to TRBJ2-3; TRBD2 agrees at 9 bases. The CDR3 length is 15 residues. Germline-derived CDR1 and CDR2 are SGDLS and YYNGEE. The V gene end was trimmed by 2 bases and the J gene end by 3 bases; junction bases not matched to a gene: 4. DNA for the CDR3: TGTGCCAGCAGCGTCCGACTAGCGGTTACAGATACGCAGTATTTT. The encoded protein is CASSVRLAVTDTQYF.